This T cell receptor (beta chain) was captured by sequencing in a study of early T cells in non-severe SARS-CoV-2 infection. Study context: Whole-blood bulk RNA, unsorted, was sequenced, and chains were unpaired. Study observations and caveats: The matching step, a VDJdb search, favored anti-spike CD8 responses and missed private and CD4 specificities.

Unique molecular identifiers tagged individual cDNA molecules. TCRdb re-derived calls from the 5' RACE reads in MiXCR, one entry per CDR3 protein. The data show about 50,000 distinct CDR3 sequences, with over 9.5% seen just once and 6.5% held by the top ten. In this sample, this clonotype turned up many times. Its specificity is not known. In germline, CDR1 is DFQATT, CDR2 SNEGSKA (reference sequence). The CDR3 is 17 residues long. J gave up 2 bases and V 3 bases, and 5 bases lay outside the gene matches. This receptor was taken from an adult who was a healthcare worker with PCR-confirmed SARS-CoV-2 infection or an uninfected control (not recorded which). The sequencing sample was made of whole blood. This rearrangement joins TRBV20-1 to TRBJ2-3; 16 positions agree with TRBD2. CDR3 in amino acids: CSASTGLAGGTTDTQYF. As DNA, the CDR3 is TGCAGTGCTAGTACGGGACTAGCGGGAGGGACCACAGATACGCAGTATTTT.